A single sample gave rise to the 9 T cell receptor beta chains below, sequenced in a study of blood T cell repertoires in COVID-19. Assay: immunoSEQ multiplex PCR; the TCRdb copy retains only in-frame clones and omits some. The top ten hold around 2% of the sample, which has under 250,000 clones, around 86% seen once. Sequencing used peripheral blood. The receptors originated from a man aged 30-40 years who had recovered from COVID-19.

The rearrangement links TRBV18 to TRBJ2-3, with D unclear. The germline V and J ends were trimmed by 6 bases and 4 bases, with 5 bases remaining between them. The CDR3 runs 11 residues. Germline V CDR1 and CDR2: KGHSH, LQKENI. In nucleotides, the CDR3 is TGTGCCAGCTCTCCGGCAGATACGCAGTATTTT. This translates into CASSPADTQYF. The variable domain in full, with the rest retrieved from reference TRBV18 and TRBJ2-3, is NAGVMQNPRHLVRRRGQEARLRCSPMKGHSHVYWYRQLPEEGLKFMVYLQKENIIDESGMPKERFSAEFPKEGPSILRIQQVVRGDSAAYFCASSPADTQYFGPGTRLTVL.

This rearrangement joins TRBV6-5 to TRBJ2-2; weak D call: TRBD2 (7 bases). Per the germline V gene, CDR1 is MNHEY and CDR2 is SVGAGI. The V gene lost 5 bases and the J gene lost 6 bases, with 16 bases spanning the gap. The CDR3 covers 15 residues. The CDR3 sequence is CASSLSGGPSGELFF. CDR3 bases: TGTGCCAGCAGTCTGTCCGGGGGGCCTTCCGGGGAGCTGTTTTTT.

The table lists this clone with a count of one. The gene calls are TRBV3-1 (or the pseudogene TRBV3-2) and TRBJ1-2; D is possibly TRBD1 (5 bases). The CDR3 spans 16 residues. V shed 0 bases and J shed 4 bases, with 15 bases lying between them. The germline V gene encodes CDR1 LGHDT and CDR2 YNNKEL (reference sequence). The CDR3: CASSQDGGVGVYGYTF. CDR3 sequence (DNA): TGTGCCAGCAGCCAAGATGGAGGGGTTGGGGTCTATGGCTACACCTTC.

The chain uses TRBV7-8 and TRBJ2-1; 14 bases align to TRBD2. The CDR3 consists of 15 residues. Germline V gives CDR1 SGHVS, CDR2 FQNEAQ. Trimming cost V 5 bases and J 12 bases; bases outside gene matches: 9. For the CDR3, the DNA is TGTGCCAGCAGCGGAACAGGGACTAGCGGGGGTGGGCAGTTCTTC. It codes for CASSGTGTSGGGQFF.

The chain couples TRBV19 to TRBJ1-2, with 7 bases that match TRBD1. The trim removed 6 bases at V and 8 bases at J, leaving 9 bases unmatched. In germline, CDR1 is LNHDA, CDR2 SQIVND (reference sequence). This CDR3 spans 13 amino acids. The CDR3 spells CASSQQGMDGYTF. The CDR3 region has the DNA TGTGCCAGTAGCCAACAGGGGATGGACGGCTACACCTTC.

This chain uses TRBV28 with TRBJ2-5; TRBD2 matches at 9 bases. Looked up from germline, CDR1 is MDHEN and CDR2 is SYDVKM. The trim removed 4 bases at V and 0 bases at J, leaving 6 bases unmatched. The CDR3 runs 16 residues. CDR3 in amino acids: CASSSYSGGHQETQYF. CDR3 DNA: TGTGCCAGCAGTTCATATAGCGGGGGCCACCAAGAGACCCAGTACTTC.

Notes on this clone: One end of the junction varies from germline; a read error may be responsible. The chain links TRBV18 to TRBJ1-5, with TRBD1 matching 7 bases. The germline gives CDR1 KGHSH, CDR2 LQKENI. The CDR3 extends over 12 amino acids. CDR3 in amino acids: CASSPEGAPVYF. CDR3 nucleotide sequence: TGTGCCAGCTCACCAGAGGGGGCACCAGTTTATTTT.

The chain is built from TRBV7-2 and TRBJ2-1; TRBD2 agrees at 9 bases. This CDR3 is built from 15 residues. Looked up from germline, CDR1 is SGHTA and CDR2 is FQGNSA. The V and J ends lost 5 bases and 3 bases, in that order; junction bases with no gene match: 5. CDR3 coding DNA: TGTGCCAGCAGCGTTAGCGGGGGAGTCTACAATGAGCAGTTCTTC. Translating gives CASSVSGGVYNEQFF.

The chain carries TRBV15 and TRBJ1-4, with D unresolved. CDR3 length equals 13 residues. Germline V gene sequence: CDR1 LNHNV, CDR2 YYDKDF (reference sequence). Trimming stripped 8 bases from V and 5 bases from J, with 12 bases between. The CDR3 sequence: CATRPGRNEKLFF. CDR3 DNA sequence: TGTGCCACCCGCCCCGGGAGGAATGAAAAACTGTTTTTT.